This TCR beta chain was identified in a study of tumour-infiltrating T cells in Burkitt lymphoma. Study context: This cohort included all epidemiological subtypes of Burkitt lymphoma. Repertoire clonality predicted overall and progression-free survival.

There are a few counts of this clone. Trimming shortened V by 3 bases and J by 5 bases, and 21 bases separated the two germline ends. Germline V gives CDR1 SEHNR, CDR2 FQNEAQ (reference sequence). The CDR3 spans 17 residues. Clones were read by immunoSEQ multiplex PCR, and TCRdb kept only the in-frame ones, dropping some. The table records 3,500 to 4,000 clones, approximately 21% of them present only once. The sequence came from a human donor with Burkitt lymphoma. The chain couples TRBV7-9 to TRBJ2-3, with TRBD2 as a possible D gene (5 bases). The sequenced sample was tumor tissue. CDR3 sequence reads: CASSFRGGRLFEDTQYF. Written as DNA, the CDR3 is TGTGCCAGCAGCTTTCGGGGTGGGAGACTATTCGAAGATACGCAGTATTTT.